The subject of this entry is one T cell receptor (beta chain). Its target is not known. A multiplex PCR was run with 60 Vbeta primers and 13 Jbeta primers. Method: immunoSEQ multiplex PCR; TCRdb's copy keeps in-frame clones and lacks some. Of 200,000 to 300,000 clones listed, 82% are singletons. The CDR3 spans 15 residues. Germline values: CDR1 MGHRA, CDR2 YSYEKL. After removal of 4 bases from V and 3 bases from J, the junction contained 4 bases not matched to a gene. This entry is derived from a study of cytomegalovirus exposure and HLA in healthy donors. At the level of the study: Samples from HLA-typed donors yielded about 85 million unique TCRs in an early data release. Study-level results: Some V segments, including TRBV6-2 and TRBV6-3, were excluded as indistinguishable.

The chain is built from TRBV4-1 and TRBJ2-7, with 12 bases that match TRBD2. Sequencing was done on a sample of PBMCs. The TCR was taken from a woman aged 40 to 49 in good health and CMV-seropositive. This CDR3 is CASSPEGLAGYEQYF. CDR3 bases: TGCGCCAGCAGCCCCGAGGGACTAGCGGGCTACGAGCAGTACTTC.